The next 21 T cell receptor beta chains were all read from a single sample in a study of regulatory T cells in long-lasting Graves disease. Construction of TCR beta libraries relied on iRepertoire HTBI primers and on Arm-PCR targeting CDR3 regions. Via MiXCR, TCRdb re-called the multiplex PCR reads, giving one row per CDR3 protein. The sample gives 550,000 to 650,000 distinct CDR3 sequences, around 15% of which show up once; more than 10% is in the top ten. Time point described: newly diagnosed GD, antithyroid drugs for less than 3 months. Construction of the TCR library relied on RNA isolated from PBMCs. These same data were also listed under a study on T cells in Graves' hyperthyroidism and ophthalmopathy.

Sequenced material: peripheral blood mononuclear cells (PBMCs), taken at new diagnosis, from a patient treated with antithyroid drugs. All receptors come from a man aged 18 to 30 with Graves disease.

This clonotype was found a few times. J is TRBJ2-2 and V is TRBV27, with TRBD2 matching over 8 bases. Germline CDR1 reads MNHEY; CDR2 reads SMNVEV (reference sequence). The CDR3 has 17 residues. The trim removed 5 bases at V and 0 bases at J, leaving 8 bases unmatched. As DNA, the CDR3 is TGTGCCAGCAGTCGTACTCCGGGACTAGCGAACACCGGGGAGCTGTTTTTT. Its protein is CASSRTPGLANTGELFF.

This clonotype has ten or more counts. V gene TRBV30 combines with J gene TRBJ2-7; D might be TRBD2 (5 bases). The germline V gene has CDR1 GTSNPN and CDR2 SVGIG (reference sequence). CDR3 length: 12 amino acids. Trimming pared 3 bases from V and 3 bases from J, leaving 9 bases between. CDR3 sequence: CAWSPDFYEQYF. The CDR3 region has the DNA TGTGCCTGGAGCCCGGACTTCTACGAGCAGTACTTC.

The chain couples TRBV12-3 or TRBV12-4 to TRBJ2-7, with D perhaps matching TRBD2 (6 bases). V was cut by 6 bases and J by 0 bases, with 18 bases left in between. CDR3 length: 16 residues. The CDR3 nucleotides read TGTGCCAGCAGGGCCGGGGGAGCGGGCCTCTCCTACGAGCAGTACTTC. Amino acids: CASRAGGAGLSYEQYF.

The V gene is TRBV5-4, the J gene TRBJ1-1; D perhaps matches TRBD1 (6 bases). CDR1 and CDR2 (germline): SGHNT, YYREEE (reference sequence). The CDR3 runs 15 residues. V was shortened by 0 bases and J by 6 bases, with 15 bases between the two germline ends. The CDR3 nucleotides are TGTGCCAGCAGCTTGGGCACTCCAAACAGGGCTGAAGCTTTCTTT. This encodes CASSLGTPNRAEAFF.

This clonotype has a count of ten or more. V usage is TRBV2 and J usage is TRBJ2-3; tentative D call: TRBD2 (5 bases). Germline lookup yields CDR1 SNHLY and CDR2 FYNNEI. The CDR3 has 14 residues. Trimming removed 4 bases from V and 2 bases from J, with 10 bases in between. The CDR3 nucleotides read TGTGCCAGCAGTGCCAGCGGTCACACAGATACGCAGTATTTT. It yields the protein CASSASGHTDTQYF.

The V and J genes are TRBV20-1 and TRBJ2-2, with TRBD2 identical over 7 bases. The trim removed 5 bases at V and 4 bases at J, leaving 7 bases unmatched. Germline V gene lookup returns CDR1 DFQATT and CDR2 SNEGSKA (reference sequence). This CDR3 spans 14 amino acids. The CDR3 DNA reads TGCAGTGCTCGGCTGGGGGGGGTCACCGGGGAGCTGTTTTTT. This sequence encodes CSARLGGVTGELFF.

This clonotype showed up many times. The V call is TRBV7-9, the J call TRBJ2-5, with a possible D match to TRBD1 (6 bases). Trimming left V 4 bases short and J 4 bases short, with 13 bases between. Per the germline V gene, CDR1 is SEHNR and CDR2 is FQNEAQ (reference sequence). This CDR3 comprises 14 residues. CDR3 residues: CASSSRLGGETQYF. In nucleotides, the CDR3 is TGTGCCAGCAGCTCCCGGCTAGGGGGAGAGACCCAGTACTTC.

This clonotype has more than one count but fewer than ten. V is TRBV30 and J is TRBJ1-3; a possible D gene is TRBD1 (6 bases). Trimming removed 0 bases at V and 4 bases at J, with 13 bases between. The CDR3 covers 15 residues. The germline gives CDR1 GTSNPN, CDR2 SVGIG (reference sequence). CDR3 nucleotides: TGTGCCTGGAGTGTAGCGGGGACAATCGGAAACACCATATATTTT. It encodes CAWSVAGTIGNTIYF.

The chain joins TRBV28 to TRBJ2-5, with 7 positions matching TRBD2. The CDR3 sequence is 16 residues long. Germline CDR1 is MDHEN and CDR2 is SYDVKM. V lost 8 bases and J lost 0; bases outside the gene matches: 12. CDR3 region: CASPPDSGSDQETQYF. CDR3 bases: TGTGCCAGCCCCCCCGATAGCGGGTCGGACCAAGAGACCCAGTACTTC.

This rearrangement joins TRBV15 to TRBJ2-2; D not resolved. There are 16 residues in the CDR3. Trimming took 0 bases from V and 4 from J, leaving 12 bases between them. The germline CDR1 and CDR2 sequences are LNHNV and YYDKDF (reference sequence). The CDR3 region is CATSRETGPGTGELFF. As DNA, the CDR3 is TGTGCCACCAGCAGAGAGACTGGTCCGGGCACCGGGGAGCTGTTTTTT.

This clonotype was recorded a few times. The V and J genes are TRBV3-1 and TRBJ2-7; 8 bases fit TRBD2. In germline, CDR1 is LGHDT, CDR2 YNNKEL (reference sequence). J was trimmed by 3 bases and V by 4 bases; bases with no gene match: 2. There are 13 residues in the CDR3. The CDR3 DNA reads as TGTGCCAGCAGCCTAGCGGGATTCTACGAGCAGTACTTC. Protein sequence: CASSLAGFYEQYF.

This CDR3 reads CASSLMGQPQHF. The DNA for the CDR3 is TGTGCCAGCAGTCTGATGGGGCAGCCCCAGCATTTT. The J gene is TRBJ1-5, the V gene TRBV7-2; no clear D. The germline CDR1 and CDR2 sequences are SGHTA and FQGNSA. This CDR3 is 12 amino acids long. V was cut by 6 bases and J by 7 bases, with 10 bases left in between.

In this sample, this clonotype turned up many times. The chain employs TRBV2 and TRBJ1-4; 7 nucleotides line up with TRBD1. The CDR3 loop spans 14 amino acids. Per the germline V gene, CDR1 is SNHLY and CDR2 is FYNNEI. The ends lost 4 bases at V and 8 bases at J; junction bases unmatched: 7. The CDR3 loop reads CASSGQGVREKLFF. In DNA, the CDR3 is TGTGCCAGCAGTGGACAGGGAGTCCGAGAAAAACTGTTTTTT. Looking up the rest from reference TRBV2 and TRBJ1-4 gives the full variable domain: EPEVTQTPSHQVTQMGQEVILRCVPISNHLYFYWYRQILGQKVEFLVSFYNNEISEKSEIFDDQFSVERPDGSNFTLKIRSTKLEDSAMYFCASSGQGVREKLFFGSGTQLSVL.

Details on this clonotype: A much larger clone differs from this one at a single base, so this may be a read error. In this CDR3 the conserved last residue, phenylalanine or tryptophan, is missing, so a read error is likely. The chain couples TRBV24-1 to TRBJ1-1; D call uncertain. Germline V lookup: CDR1 KGHDR, CDR2 SFDVKD. CDR3 length: 12 amino acids. V dropped 3 bases and J dropped 3 bases, with 4 bases sitting between them. DNA of the CDR3: TGTGCCACCAGTGATGGGTACACTGAAGCTTTCTCT. This encodes CATSDGYTEAFS.

This chain joins TRBV2 and TRBJ1-4, with D unresolved. V gave up 6 bases and J gave up 4 bases, with 9 bases separating them. The CDR3 has 13 amino acids. Germline V lookup: CDR1 SNHLY, CDR2 FYNNEI. This chain's CDR3 is CASRRDFNEKLFF. Written as DNA, the CDR3 is TGTGCCAGCAGGCGGGATTTTAATGAAAAACTGTTTTTT.

This clonotype was counted between two and nine times. The chain has TRBV14 and TRBJ1-3; D is ambiguous. CDR1 SGHDN and CDR2 FVKESK come from the germline V gene. The CDR3 loop spans 14 amino acids. The germline V and J ends were trimmed by 0 bases and 5 bases, with 8 bases remaining between them. The CDR3 DNA is TGTGCCAGCAGCCAAGATTCCGGACGAAACACCATATATTTT. It specifies CASSQDSGRNTIYF.

A note on this clonotype: This may be a read error: a much more frequent sequence differs by one nucleotide. The CDR3 ends on some other residue instead of the conserved phenylalanine or tryptophan, so this is likely a read error. The chain carries TRBV18 and TRBJ2-7; D is undetermined. Germline assignment: CDR1 KGHSH and CDR2 LQKENI. The CDR3 totals 13 residues. V was pared by 5 bases and J by 4 bases, with 12 bases between. The CDR3 nucleotides read TGTGCCAGCTCAGGCGAGATGGGTTACGAGCAGTACCTC. This sequence encodes CASSGEMGYEQYL.

At least ten counts were recorded for this clonotype. This sequence joins TRBV18 and TRBJ2-5; D may be TRBD1 (6 bases). Trimming removed 4 bases from V and 4 bases from J, with 10 bases in between. There are 13 residues in the CDR3. Germline CDR1 KGHSH, CDR2 LQKENI. The CDR3 here is CASSLTRGETQYF. The CDR3 DNA reads as TGTGCCAGCTCACTAACCAGGGGAGAGACCCAGTACTTC.

This clonotype was observed a handful of times. The chain uses TRBV5-6 and TRBJ2-7; D may match TRBD1 or TRBD2 (5 bases each). The CDR3 is 14 amino acids. The V and J ends lost 3 bases and 4 bases respectively, with 14 bases between them. CDR1 is SGHDT, CDR2 YYEEEE, per germline. CDR3 coding DNA: TGTGCCAGCAGCTCTCCCGGGGCAACTTACGAGCAGTACTTC. Translated: CASSSPGATYEQYF.

This clonotype was seen at least ten times. The rearrangement joins TRBV7-9 to TRBJ2-3, with TRBD2 as a possible D gene (5 bases). CDR1 and CDR2 (germline): SEHNR, FQNEAQ (reference sequence). CDR3 length: 17 residues. V was clipped by 5 bases and J by 4 bases, with 22 bases between them. The CDR3 DNA is TGTGCCAGCAGCCACGCCCTCGGGATACTTGCACCAGATACGCAGTATTTT. This sequence encodes CASSHALGILAPDTQYF.

This clonotype was seen ten or more times. V gene TRBV6-4 combines with J gene TRBJ1-1; D might be TRBD1 (5 bases). The CDR3 runs 13 residues. Per the germline V gene, CDR1 is MRHNA and CDR2 is SNTAGT. V lost 3 bases and J 6 bases, leaving 11 bases between the germline ends. The CDR3 DNA follows: TGTGCCAGCAGTGAACAGCCGGGGGCTGAAGCTTTCTTT. It encodes CASSEQPGAEAFF.